This is a list of T cell receptor beta chains from one sample in a study of regulatory T cells in long-lasting Graves disease. TCRdb independently ran MiXCR on the multiplex PCR reads; one entry per CDR3 protein. This sample carries about 290,000 distinct CDR3 sequences, 20% to 25% of them seen once, and the ten largest clones take roughly three fifths. The material was peripheral blood mononuclear cells (PBMCs), obtained when the disease was refractory, from a patient treated with antithyroid drugs. These receptors were obtained from a female donor with Graves disease. Each CDR3 is given with its conserved first and last residue. The D gene is left open where the match is weak. Clone size is not always given. Where it is, it says once, few, many or a class for expanded clones.

clone size: .
J gene: TRBJ2-3
V gene: TRBV5-1
D gene: .
CDR3 protein: CASSLVPTFTDTQYF
CDR3 DNA: TGCGCCAGCAGCTTGGTCCCCACCTTCACAGATACGCAGTATTTT

clone size: many
J gene: TRBJ1-1
V gene: TRBV5-1
D gene: .
CDR3 protein: CASSLEAGEAFF
CDR3 DNA: TGCGCCAGCAGCTTGGAAGCAGGAGAAGCTTTCTTT

clone size: many
J gene: TRBJ2-7
V gene: TRBV6-1
D gene: .
CDR3 protein: CASTPSRPDEQYF
CDR3 DNA: TGTGCCAGCACCCCATCACGTCCCGACGAGCAGTACTTC

clone size: many
J gene: TRBJ2-7
V gene: TRBV6-1
D gene: TRBD2
CDR3 protein: CASSNDRTSGSYEQYF
CDR3 DNA: TGTGCCAGCAGTAACGATCGGACTAGCGGCTCCTACGAGCAGTACTTC

clone size: few
J gene: TRBJ2-7
V gene: TRBV6-1
D gene: .
CDR3 protein: CASSEPGSYEQYF
CDR3 DNA: TGTGCCAGCAGTGAACCAGGGTCCTACGAGCAGTACTTC

clone size: few
J gene: TRBJ2-2
V gene: TRBV15
D gene: .
CDR3 protein: CATSRGRWTTNDLNMVIAGELFF
CDR3 DNA: TGTGCCACCAGCAGAGGTCGGTGGACCACCAACGACCTCAACATGGTTATCGCCGGGGAGCTGTTTTTT

clone size: .
J gene: TRBJ2-5
V gene: TRBV15
D gene: .
CDR3 protein: CASSPGRRETQYF
CDR3 DNA: TGTGCCAGCTCCCCGGGACGCCGTGAGACCCAGTACTTC

clone size: many
J gene: TRBJ1-1
V gene: TRBV6-2/TRBV6-3
D gene: TRBD1
CDR3 protein: CASSYSLQGDTEAFF
CDR3 DNA: TGTGCCAGCAGTTACTCCCTTCAGGGGGACACTGAAGCTTTCTTT

clone size: many
J gene: TRBJ2-5
V gene: TRBV6-1
D gene: .
CDR3 protein: CAGEAGDHQETQYF
CDR3 DNA: TGTGCCGGGGAAGCAGGAGACCACCAAGAGACCCAGTACTTC

clone size: many
J gene: TRBJ1-5
V gene: TRBV6-1
D gene: TRBD1
CDR3 protein: CASSSGQGDQPQHF
CDR3 DNA: TGTGCCAGCAGCTCGGGACAGGGAGATCAGCCCCAGCATTTT

clone size: many
J gene: TRBJ1-1
V gene: TRBV11-2
D gene: .
CDR3 protein: CASSSPRNTEAFF
CDR3 DNA: TGTGCCAGCAGCTCCCCGAGGAACACTGAAGCTTTCTTT

clone size: .
J gene: TRBJ2-2
V gene: TRBV15
D gene: .
CDR3 protein: CATSRDSWRSDTGELFF
CDR3 DNA: TGTGCCACCAGCAGAGATTCTTGGCGCTCGGACACCGGGGAGCTGTTTTTT

clone size: .
J gene: TRBJ2-3
V gene: TRBV6-9
D gene: TRBD2
CDR3 protein: CASSSTTSGSTDTQYF
CDR3 DNA: TGTGCCAGCAGTTCGACGACTAGCGGGAGCACAGATACGCAGTATTTT

clone size: few
J gene: TRBJ2-5
V gene: TRBV5-1
D gene: .
CDR3 protein: CASSLTPVGDQETQYF
CDR3 DNA: TGCGCCAGCAGCTTGACACCAGTGGGGGACCAAGAGACCCAGTACTTC

clone size: .
J gene: TRBJ2-3
V gene: TRBV6-6
D gene: .
CDR3 protein: CASSYSILGGSRDTQYF
CDR3 DNA: TGTGCCAGCAGTTACTCGATACTTGGGGGGAGTAGGGATACGCAGTATTTT

clone size: .
J gene: TRBJ2-2
V gene: TRBV20-1
D gene: .
CDR3 protein: CSAPRPLVGHGELFF
CDR3 DNA: TGCAGTGCCCCGAGACCCCTCGTGGGGCACGGGGAGCTGTTTTTT

clone size: many
J gene: TRBJ1-1
V gene: TRBV6-2/TRBV6-3
D gene: .
CDR3 protein: CASSSTENENMNTEAFF
CDR3 DNA: TGTGCCAGCAGTTCGACCGAAAATGAAAACATGAACACTGAAGCTTTCTTT

clone size: many
J gene: TRBJ1-4
V gene: TRBV4-3
D gene: .
CDR3 protein: CASSQFNGRGGEKLFF
CDR3 DNA: TGCGCCAGCAGCCAATTTAACGGCAGGGGAGGTGAAAAACTGTTTTTT

clone size: .
J gene: TRBJ1-2
V gene: TRBV28
D gene: TRBD1
CDR3 protein: CASSLGQGYDYTF
CDR3 DNA: TGTGCCAGCAGTCTGGGACAGGGTTATGACTACACCTTC

clone size: .
J gene: TRBJ2-5
V gene: TRBV20-1
D gene: TRBD1
CDR3 protein: CSARARDRGETQCF
CDR3 DNA: TGCAGTGCTAGAGCCAGGGACAGGGGAGAGACCCAGTGCTTC

clone size: many
J gene: TRBJ2-7
V gene: TRBV7-2
D gene: TRBD2
CDR3 protein: CASSSPGLAGGPGEQYF
CDR3 DNA: TGTGCCAGCAGCTCCCCAGGTCTAGCGGGAGGGCCGGGTGAGCAGTACTTC

clone size: many
J gene: TRBJ2-7
V gene: TRBV29-1
D gene: .
CDR3 protein: CSVETDAYEQYF
CDR3 DNA: TGCAGCGTCGAGACAGACGCCTACGAGCAGTACTTC

clone size: few
J gene: TRBJ1-2
V gene: TRBV11-2
D gene: .
CDR3 protein: CASSLTTGFNYGYTF
CDR3 DNA: TGTGCCAGCAGCTTAACGACAGGCTTTAACTATGGCTACACCTTC

clone size: few
J gene: TRBJ1-1
V gene: TRBV6-2/TRBV6-3
D gene: TRBD1
CDR3 protein: CASSLYGTGPTEAFF
CDR3 DNA: TGTGCCAGCAGCCTATACGGGACAGGGCCCACTGAAGCTTTCTTT

clone size: .
J gene: TRBJ1-1
V gene: TRBV19
D gene: TRBD1
CDR3 protein: CASTEMGQGATEAFF
CDR3 DNA: TGTGCCAGCACTGAGATGGGACAGGGGGCCACTGAAGCTTTCTTT

clone size: .
J gene: TRBJ2-7
V gene: TRBV7-2
D gene: .
CDR3 protein: CASGGNSYGQYF
CDR3 DNA: TGTGCCAGCGGCGGTAATTCCTACGGGCAGTACTTC

clone size: .
J gene: TRBJ2-7
V gene: TRBV7-3
D gene: TRBD2
CDR3 protein: CASSFPRLAGVFHEQYF
CDR3 DNA: TGTGCCAGCAGCTTTCCCCGACTAGCGGGAGTTTTCCACGAGCAGTACTTC

clone size: few
J gene: TRBJ1-2
V gene: TRBV25-1
D gene: .
CDR3 protein: CASETRKDRNYGYTF
CDR3 DNA: TGTGCCAGTGAGACCCGCAAGGACCGCAACTATGGCTACACCTTC

clone size: few
J gene: TRBJ2-5
V gene: TRBV29-1
D gene: .
CDR3 protein: CSVQDAFQETQYF
CDR3 DNA: TGCAGCGTTCAGGATGCCTTCCAAGAGACCCAGTACTTC

clone size: many
J gene: TRBJ2-7
V gene: TRBV20-1
D gene: .
CDR3 protein: CSAKFYTDSSYEQYF
CDR3 DNA: TGCAGTGCTAAATTCTACACGGATAGCTCCTACGAGCAGTACTTC

clone size: .
J gene: TRBJ2-7
V gene: TRBV5-1
D gene: TRBD1
CDR3 protein: CASSFGQGDEQYF
CDR3 DNA: TGCGCCAGCAGCTTTGGACAGGGAGACGAGCAGTACTTC

clone size: .
J gene: TRBJ2-7
V gene: TRBV4-3
D gene: .
CDR3 protein: CASSYSSSEPYEQYF
CDR3 DNA: TGCGCCAGCAGCTACAGCAGTAGCGAACCTTACGAGCAGTACTTC

clone size: .
J gene: TRBJ2-7
V gene: TRBV29-1
D gene: .
CDR3 protein: CSAQDDTYEQYF
CDR3 DNA: TGCAGCGCCCAGGACGACACCTACGAGCAGTACTTC

clone size: few
J gene: TRBJ2-5
V gene: TRBV18
D gene: .
CDR3 protein: CASSQGDEETQYF
CDR3 DNA: TGTGCCAGCTCACAGGGGGATGAAGAGACCCAGTACTTC

clone size: many
J gene: TRBJ2-2
V gene: TRBV6-1
D gene: .
CDR3 protein: CASRKGYANTGELFF
CDR3 DNA: TGTGCCAGCAGGAAAGGGTACGCGAACACCGGGGAGCTGTTTTTT

clone size: many
J gene: TRBJ2-5
V gene: TRBV7-2
D gene: TRBD2
CDR3 protein: CASSLTGGSQETQYF
CDR3 DNA: TGTGCCAGCAGTTTAACCGGGGGGAGCCAAGAGACCCAGTACTTC

clone size: .
J gene: TRBJ1-6
V gene: TRBV11-2
D gene: .
CDR3 protein: CASTSHSNSPLHF
CDR3 DNA: TGTGCCAGCACCTCCCATTCTAATTCACCCCTCCACTTT

clone size: few
J gene: TRBJ2-7
V gene: TRBV13
D gene: .
CDR3 protein: CASSLLPYEQYF
CDR3 DNA: TGTGCCAGCAGCTTACTCCCCTACGAGCAGTACTTC

clone size: .
J gene: TRBJ1-5
V gene: TRBV6-2/TRBV6-3
D gene: .
CDR3 protein: CASSEYTDSNQPQHF
CDR3 DNA: TGTGCCAGCAGTGAGTATACGGATAGCAATCAGCCCCAGCATTTT

clone size: many
J gene: TRBJ2-7
V gene: TRBV6-2/TRBV6-3
D gene: .
CDR3 protein: CASSYSLAYEQYF
CDR3 DNA: TGTGCCAGCAGTTACTCTCTAGCTTACGAGCAGTACTTC

clone size: .
J gene: TRBJ2-1
V gene: TRBV6-5
D gene: TRBD2
CDR3 protein: CASSYGPSGISYNEQFF
CDR3 DNA: TGTGCCAGCAGTTACGGCCCTAGCGGCATTTCCTACAATGAGCAGTTCTTC

clone size: many
J gene: TRBJ2-7
V gene: TRBV7-2
D gene: TRBD2
CDR3 protein: CASSPTSVAEQYF
CDR3 DNA: TGTGCCAGCAGCCCAACTAGCGTAGCCGAGCAGTACTTC